The clone carrying this T cell receptor (beta chain) was counted many times. Its specificity is unknown. The CDR3 runs to 13 residues. From germline, CDR1 is KGHDR and CDR2 SFDVKD. V was clipped by 3 bases and J by 7 bases, with 9 bases between them. Unique molecular identifiers were used to barcode this TCRbeta library. TCRdb called the PCR reads again in MiXCR, with one record for every CDR3 protein. The sample holds some 840,000 distinct CDR3 sequences, less than 20% seen once. These data originate in a study of T-cell reconstitution after alpha-beta-depleted transplantation in children. Points from the study as a whole: In patients about two months after transplant, alpha-beta T cells reportedly arose from several hundred expanded graft clones. TCRbeta diversity was high at day 60 in some patients (a result of surviving recipient T cells and thymic progenitors). One year after transplant, T-cell counts and diversity came mostly from newly produced T cells.

Sequencing was performed on PBMCs, mostly from graft donor cells, taken 360 days after TCRalphabeta/CD19-depleted stem cell transplant. V is TRBV24-1 and J is TRBJ2-1; D is unclear. This TCR was recovered from a male patient between 10 and 17 years old who had a stem cell transplant for acute lymphoblastic leukemia, so the T cells may come from the graft donor. CDR3 region: CATSDPLRNEQFF. DNA for the CDR3: TGTGCCACCAGTGATCCCCTACGTAATGAGCAGTTCTTC.